This TCR beta chain is drawn from a study of blood T cell repertoires in COVID-19. CDR3 length: 13 residues. Germline trimming cut 10 bases from V and 4 bases from J; bases unmatched to any gene: 7. Germline V gene sequence: CDR1 SNHLY, CDR2 FYNNEI. Profiled with immunoSEQ multiplex PCR; TCRdb holds only in-frame clones, not every one. This table holds 180,000 or so clones, 85% to 90% found once. The clonotype comes from a man aged 18 to 29 with active or convalescent COVID-19. The sequenced material came from peripheral blood. The J gene is TRBJ2-7, the V gene TRBV2, with 10 bases that match TRBD1. The CDR3 region is CAILRQGAYEQYF. The CDR3 DNA is TGTGCCATCCTAAGACAGGGGGCGTACGAGCAGTACTTC.